One and the same sample provided the 18 T cell receptor beta chains below, sequenced in a study of blood T cell repertoires in COVID-19. Sequencing was performed with immunoSEQ multiplex PCR; in TCRdb, only in-frame clones are kept and a portion is missing. The sample has about 240,000 clones; about 85% are singletons. The sequenced sample was peripheral blood. These receptors all stem from a man aged 60 to 69 who had recovered from COVID-19.

The CDR3 DNA follows: TGTGCCAGCAGTGGGACAGGGGGCAGGTACGAGCAGTACGTC. Its protein product is CASSGTGGRYEQYV. V usage is TRBV6-2 or TRBV6-3 and J usage is TRBJ2-7, with 12 bases that match TRBD1. This CDR3 contains 14 residues. Germline CDR1 MNHEY, CDR2 SVGEGT. Trimming at V came to 5 bases and at J to 4 bases, leaving 3 bases not matched to a gene.

This chain links TRBV4-2 with TRBJ2-5, with D uncertain. The CDR3 has 14 amino acids. Between the trimmed V and J ends, which lost 3 bases and 4 bases, there was a span of 12 bases. CDR1 is LGHNA, CDR2 YNFKEQ, per germline. CDR3 loop: CASSHGSPPETQYF. CDR3 nucleotides: TGTGCCAGCAGCCACGGGTCCCCCCCAGAGACCCAGTACTTC.

The rearrangement uses TRBV3-1 (or the pseudogene TRBV3-2) and TRBJ2-7; maybe TRBD2 (6 bases). CDR1 and CDR2 (germline): LGHDT, YNNKEL (reference sequence). V lost 4 bases, J lost 7 bases, and 20 bases lay in between. The CDR3 loop spans 15 amino acids. This chain's CDR3 is CASSPLREVTIEQYF. CDR3 nucleotide sequence: TGTGCCAGCAGCCCCCTAAGGGAGGTTACGATTGAGCAGTACTTC.

The chain couples TRBV18 to TRBJ2-7, with TRBD1 matching 8 bases. After removal of 3 bases from V and 3 bases from J, the junction contained 4 bases not matched to a gene. Germline CDR1 and CDR2: KGHSH and LQKENI. There are 14 residues in the CDR3. The DNA of the CDR3 is TGTGCCAGCTCACCGGACAGGGTGGGCTACGAGCAGTACTTC. This sequence encodes CASSPDRVGYEQYF.

The V gene is TRBV5-8, the J gene TRBJ1-5; D perhaps matches TRBD1 (6 bases). CDR1 SGHTS and CDR2 YDEGEE come from the germline V gene. V was cut by 3 bases and J by 1 base, with 11 bases left in between. This CDR3 region has 15 residues. The CDR3 here is CASSSQGWSNQPQHF. CDR3 nucleotides: TGTGCCAGCAGCTCTCAGGGGTGGAGCAATCAGCCCCAGCATTTT.

J is TRBJ1-6 and V is TRBV14, with a possible D match to TRBD1 (5 bases). The CDR3 length is 15 residues. CDR1 SGHDN and CDR2 FVKESK come from the germline V gene. V was shortened by 5 bases and J by 6 bases, with 14 bases between the two germline ends. The CDR3 DNA sequence: TGTGCCAGCAGCGGCGGACACGCACCTAATTCACCCCTCCACTTT. This gives the protein CASSGGHAPNSPLHF.

This chain's CDR3 is CASGSDRVILRRIQYF. In nucleotides, the CDR3 is TGTGCTAGTGGTTCGGACAGGGTCATTTTAAGGCGCATTCAGTACTTC. The rearrangement joins TRBV12-5 to TRBJ2-4, with 8 bases fitting TRBD1. The V segment lost 4 bases and the J segment 9 bases; nucleotides outside the gene matches: 14. CDR1 is LGHNT and CDR2 is FRNRAP in the germline V gene. The CDR3 has 16 residues. The full variable domain, with the rest looked up from reference TRBV12-5 and TRBJ2-4, is DARVTQTPRHKVTEMGQEVTMRCQPILGHNTVFWYRQTMMQGLELLAYFRNRAPLDDSGMPKDRFSAEMPDATLATLKIQPSEPRDSAVYFCASGSDRVILRRIQYFGAGTRLSVL.

The chain couples TRBV21-1 to TRBJ2-7; the table's D call, TRBD1, was not checked against the DNA. TRBV21-1 is deemed a pseudogene. The CDR3 loop spans 16 amino acids. The CDR3 sequence is CASSKNRDRSFREQYF. CDR3 DNA: TGTGCCAGCAGCAAAAACCGGGACAGGTCCTTTCGTGAGCAGTACTTC.

The chain employs TRBV25-1 and TRBJ1-2; D remains unclear. The CDR3 runs to 12 residues. CDR1 is MGHDK and CDR2 is SYGVNS in the germline V gene. V was shortened by 6 bases and J by 4 bases, with 9 bases between the two germline ends. The CDR3 spells CASRSSGYGYTF. In DNA, the CDR3 is TGTGCCAGCAGGTCGTCAGGCTATGGCTACACCTTC.

The chain uses TRBV1 and TRBJ2-1; the D call of TRBD2 is as the table states it, not checked on the DNA. TRBV1 is tagged as a pseudogene. The CDR3 spans 17 residues. The DNA for the CDR3 is TGCACCAGCAGCCAAGGGACTAGCGGGGGCCTGGGGAATGAGCAGTTCTTC. This encodes CTSSQGTSGGLGNEQFF.

The genes are TRBV9 and TRBJ1-1; 9 bases map to TRBD1. The CDR3 consists of 14 residues. Per the germline V gene, CDR1 is SGDLS and CDR2 is YYNGEE. The V gene end was trimmed by 3 bases and the J gene end by 4 bases; junction bases not matched to a gene: 4. The CDR3 coding sequence is TGTGCCAGCAGCGGAACAGGGGGCGTCACTGAAGCTTTCTTT. It specifies CASSGTGGVTEAFF. Full variable domain (missing parts from reference TRBV9 and TRBJ1-1): DSGVTQTPKHLITATGQRVTLRCSPRSGDLSVYWYQQSLDQGLQFLIQYYNGEERAKGNILERFSAQQFPDLHSELNLSSLELGDSALYFCASSGTGGVTEAFFGQGTRLTVV.

This clone was counted between two and nine times. This chain links TRBV6-5 with TRBJ1-1; D is ambiguous. The CDR3 runs to 14 residues. Germline V gives CDR1 MNHEY, CDR2 SVGAGI. V was pared by 0 bases and J by 4 bases, with 9 bases between. In DNA form, the CDR3 reads TGTGCCAGCAGTTACTCCCCGGCTAGCACTGAAGCTTTCTTT. It codes for CASSYSPASTEAFF.

The rearrangement uses TRBV5-1 and TRBJ1-5; TRBD1 matches at 9 bases. Germline CDR1 is SGHRS and CDR2 is YFSETQ. The CDR3 has 17 residues. The J segment lost 0 bases and the V segment lost 6 bases, leaving 10 bases of the junction unmatched. CDR3: CASMSTGGGFSNQPQHF. In DNA, the CDR3 is TGCGCCAGCATGTCGACAGGGGGTGGTTTTAGCAATCAGCCCCAGCATTTT.

This rearrangement joins TRBV6-4 to TRBJ1-3; D unresolved. Trimming removed 3 bases from V and 5 bases from J, with 8 bases in between. CDR1 MRHNA and CDR2 SNTAGT come from the germline V gene. The CDR3 spans 13 residues. CDR3 nucleotides: TGTGCCAGCAGTGAAGGCAGGAGAAACACCATATATTTT. The encoded protein is CASSEGRRNTIYF.

The chain carries TRBV18 and TRBJ2-7; TRBD1 agrees at 9 bases. CDR1 is KGHSH, CDR2 LQKENI, per germline. The CDR3 totals 16 residues. Here the CDR3 DNA reads TGTGCCAGCTCAGAGAGGACAGGGGATATCTCCGACGAGCAGTACGTC. Translation gives CASSERTGDISDEQYV.

CDR3 sequence reads: CASLGQGWSNQPQHF. CDR3 DNA sequence: TGTGCCAGTCTTGGACAGGGATGGAGCAATCAGCCCCAGCATTTT. The chain couples TRBV19 to TRBJ1-5, with 8 bases identical to TRBD1. Germline assignment: CDR1 LNHDA and CDR2 SQIVND (reference sequence). The CDR3 is 15 amino acids. V shed 8 bases and J 1 base; nucleotides not matched to a gene: 7.

Only one count was recorded for this clone. The J gene is TRBJ2-5, the V gene TRBV5-1, with TRBD2 matching 8 bases. This CDR3 is built from 15 residues. With 0 bases clipped from V and 5 bases from J, the junction kept 6 bases outside the gene matches. In germline, CDR1 is SGHRS, CDR2 YFSETQ. This CDR3 reads CASSLANPGGETQYF. In DNA, the CDR3 is TGCGCCAGCAGCTTGGCCAACCCGGGGGGGGAGACCCAGTACTTC.

The gene calls are TRBV27 and TRBJ2-3; weak D call: TRBD2 (6 bases). Trimming stripped 4 bases from V and 11 bases from J, with 19 bases between. CDR3 length: 14 residues. CDR1 is MNHEY and CDR2 is SMNVEV in the germline V gene (reference sequence). The CDR3 loop reads CASSSGTEGYGQYF. The CDR3, as DNA: TGTGCCAGCAGTTCCGGGACTGAGGGGTATGGGCAGTATTTT.